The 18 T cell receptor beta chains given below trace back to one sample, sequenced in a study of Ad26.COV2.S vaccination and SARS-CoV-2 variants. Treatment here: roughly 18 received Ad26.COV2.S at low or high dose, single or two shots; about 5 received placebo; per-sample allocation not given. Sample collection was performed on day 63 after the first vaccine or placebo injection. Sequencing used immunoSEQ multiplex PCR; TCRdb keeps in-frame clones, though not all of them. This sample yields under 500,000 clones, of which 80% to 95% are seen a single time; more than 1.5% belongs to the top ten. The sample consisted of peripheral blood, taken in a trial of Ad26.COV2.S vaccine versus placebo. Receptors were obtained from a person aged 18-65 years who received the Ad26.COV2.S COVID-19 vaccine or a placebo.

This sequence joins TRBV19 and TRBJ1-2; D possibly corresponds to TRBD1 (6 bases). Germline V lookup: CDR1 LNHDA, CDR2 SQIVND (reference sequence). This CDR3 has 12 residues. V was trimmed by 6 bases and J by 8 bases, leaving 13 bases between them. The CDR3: CASSSRGGGYTF. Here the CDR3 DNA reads TGTGCCAGTAGCTCCCGGGGGGGCGGCTACACCTTC.

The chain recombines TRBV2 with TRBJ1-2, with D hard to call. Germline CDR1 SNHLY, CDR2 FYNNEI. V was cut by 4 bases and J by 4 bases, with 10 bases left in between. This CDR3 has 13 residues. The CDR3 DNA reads TGTGCCAGCAGTGTTGCGAGGTTCTATGGCTACACCTTC. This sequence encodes CASSVARFYGYTF. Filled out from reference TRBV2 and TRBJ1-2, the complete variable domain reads EPEVTQTPSHQVTQMGQEVILRCVPISNHLYFYWYRQILGQKVEFLVSFYNNEISEKSEIFDDQFSVERPDGSNFTLKIRSTKLEDSAMYFCASSVARFYGYTFGSGTRLTVV.

In DNA, the CDR3 is TGTGCCAGCAGGTACTCCAGACAGGGTGGCTCACCCCTCCACTTT. It is translated as CASRYSRQGGSPLHF. V usage is TRBV28 and J usage is TRBJ1-6; 7 bases agree with TRBD1. The V and J ends lost 6 bases and 10 bases, in that order; junction bases with no gene match: 12. Germline V CDR1 and CDR2: MDHEN, SYDVKM. This CDR3 contains 15 residues.

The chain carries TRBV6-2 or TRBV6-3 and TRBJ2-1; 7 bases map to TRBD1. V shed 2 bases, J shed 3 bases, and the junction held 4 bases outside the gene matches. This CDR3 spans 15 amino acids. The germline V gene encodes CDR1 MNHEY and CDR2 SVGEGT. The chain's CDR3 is CASSYEGALYNEQFF. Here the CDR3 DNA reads TGTGCCAGCAGTTACGAGGGGGCTCTCTACAATGAGCAGTTCTTC.

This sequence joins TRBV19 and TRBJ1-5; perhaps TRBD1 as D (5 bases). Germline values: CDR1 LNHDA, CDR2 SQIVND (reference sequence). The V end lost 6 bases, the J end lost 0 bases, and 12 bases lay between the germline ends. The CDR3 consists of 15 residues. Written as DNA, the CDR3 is TGTGCCAGTAGACCGGGGGGAAATAGCAATCAGCCCCAGCATTTT. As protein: CASRPGGNSNQPQHF.

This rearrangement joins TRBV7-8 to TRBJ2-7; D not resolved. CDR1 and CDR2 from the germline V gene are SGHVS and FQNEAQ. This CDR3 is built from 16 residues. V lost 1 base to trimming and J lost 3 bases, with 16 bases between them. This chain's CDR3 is CASSLGSYVHRYEQYF. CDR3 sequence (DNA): TGTGCCAGCAGCTTAGGATCATACGTTCACCGCTACGAGCAGTACTTC.

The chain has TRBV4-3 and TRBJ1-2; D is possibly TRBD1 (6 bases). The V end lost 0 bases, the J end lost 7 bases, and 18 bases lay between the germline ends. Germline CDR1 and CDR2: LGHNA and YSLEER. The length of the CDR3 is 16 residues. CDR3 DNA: TGCGCCAGCAGCCAAGATAGGGGGACCTTAAGGGGTGGCTACACCTTC. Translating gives CASSQDRGTLRGGYTF.

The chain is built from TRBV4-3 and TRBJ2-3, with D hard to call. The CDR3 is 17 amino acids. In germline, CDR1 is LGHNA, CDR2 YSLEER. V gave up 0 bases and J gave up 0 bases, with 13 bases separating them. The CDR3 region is CASSQESTAASTDTQYF. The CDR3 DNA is TGCGCCAGCAGCCAAGAATCCACAGCCGCTAGCACAGATACGCAGTATTTT.

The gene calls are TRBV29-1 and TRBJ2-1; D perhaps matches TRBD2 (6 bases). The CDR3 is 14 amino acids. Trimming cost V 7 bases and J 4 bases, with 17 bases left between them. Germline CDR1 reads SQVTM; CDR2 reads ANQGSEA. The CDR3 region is CSAVPGLAYNEQFF. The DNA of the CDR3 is TGCAGCGCCGTCCCGGGACTCGCTTACAATGAGCAGTTCTTC.

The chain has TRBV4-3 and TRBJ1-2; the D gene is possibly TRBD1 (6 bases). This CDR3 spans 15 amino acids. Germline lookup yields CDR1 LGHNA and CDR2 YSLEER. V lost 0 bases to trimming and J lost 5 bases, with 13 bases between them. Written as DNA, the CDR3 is TGCGCCAGCAGCCAAGATCGGTGGACAGTGTATGGCTACACCTTC. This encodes CASSQDRWTVYGYTF.

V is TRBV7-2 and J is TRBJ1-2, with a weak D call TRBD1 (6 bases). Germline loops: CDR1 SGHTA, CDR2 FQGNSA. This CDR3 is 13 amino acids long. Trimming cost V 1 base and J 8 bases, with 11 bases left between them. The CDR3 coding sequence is TGTGCCAGCAGCTTAGAGCCAGGGGAGGGCTACACCTTC. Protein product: CASSLEPGEGYTF.

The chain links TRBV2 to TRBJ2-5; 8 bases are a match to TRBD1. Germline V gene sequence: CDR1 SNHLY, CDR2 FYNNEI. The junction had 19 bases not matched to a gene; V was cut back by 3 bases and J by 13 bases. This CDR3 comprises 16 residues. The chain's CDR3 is CASSDQKDRAGVVGYF. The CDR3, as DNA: TGTGCCAGCAGTGACCAAAAGGACAGGGCGGGCGTCGTCGGGTACTTC.

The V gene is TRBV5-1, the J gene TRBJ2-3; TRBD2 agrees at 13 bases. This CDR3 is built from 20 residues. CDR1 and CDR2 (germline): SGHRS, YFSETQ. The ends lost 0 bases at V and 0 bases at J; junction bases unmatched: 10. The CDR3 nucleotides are TGCGCCAGCAGCTTGGAGGGACTAGCGGGGAGACTGACTAGCACAGATACGCAGTATTTT. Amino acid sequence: CASSLEGLAGRLTSTDTQYF.

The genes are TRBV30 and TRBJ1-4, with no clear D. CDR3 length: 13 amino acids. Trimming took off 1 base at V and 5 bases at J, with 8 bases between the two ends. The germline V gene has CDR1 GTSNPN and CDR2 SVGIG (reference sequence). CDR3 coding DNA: TGTGCCTGGAGTGGCCCCTTAAATGAAAAACTGTTTTTT. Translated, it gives CAWSGPLNEKLFF.

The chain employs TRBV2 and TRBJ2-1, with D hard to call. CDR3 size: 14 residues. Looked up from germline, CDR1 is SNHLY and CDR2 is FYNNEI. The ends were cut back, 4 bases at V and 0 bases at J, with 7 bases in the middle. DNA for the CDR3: TGTGCCAGCAGTGCAATCACCTCCTACAATGAGCAGTTCTTC. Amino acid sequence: CASSAITSYNEQFF.

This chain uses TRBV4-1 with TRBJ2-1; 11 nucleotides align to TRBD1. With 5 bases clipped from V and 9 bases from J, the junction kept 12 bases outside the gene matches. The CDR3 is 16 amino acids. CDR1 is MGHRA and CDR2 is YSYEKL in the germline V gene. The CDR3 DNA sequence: TGCGCCAGCAGCAATTCACCGGGACAGGGGGACGGTGAGCAGTTCTTC. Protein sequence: CASSNSPGQGDGEQFF.

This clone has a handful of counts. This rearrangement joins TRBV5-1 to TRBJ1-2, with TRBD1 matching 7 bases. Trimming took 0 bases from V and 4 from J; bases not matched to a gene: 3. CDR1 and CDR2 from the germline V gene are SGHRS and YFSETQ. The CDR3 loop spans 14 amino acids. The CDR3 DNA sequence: TGCGCCAGCAGCTTGGATGGGGACAGCTATGGCTACACCTTC. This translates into CASSLDGDSYGYTF.

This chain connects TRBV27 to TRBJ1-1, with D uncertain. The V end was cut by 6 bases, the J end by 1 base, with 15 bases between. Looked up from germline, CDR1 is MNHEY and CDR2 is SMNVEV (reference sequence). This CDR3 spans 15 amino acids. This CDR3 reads CASSNLRGTNTEAFF. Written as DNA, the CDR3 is TGTGCCAGCAGCAATCTCCGGGGTACGAACACTGAAGCTTTCTTT.